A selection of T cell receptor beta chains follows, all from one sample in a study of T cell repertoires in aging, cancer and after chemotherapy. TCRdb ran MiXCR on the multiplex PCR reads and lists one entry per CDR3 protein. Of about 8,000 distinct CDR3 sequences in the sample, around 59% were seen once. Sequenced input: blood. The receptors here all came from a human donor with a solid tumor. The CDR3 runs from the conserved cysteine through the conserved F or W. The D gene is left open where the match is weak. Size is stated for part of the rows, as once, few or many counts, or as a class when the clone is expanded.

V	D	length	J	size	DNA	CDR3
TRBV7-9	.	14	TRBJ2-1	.	TGTGCCAGCAGCTTCCCGAGCTCCTACAATGAGCAGTTCTTC	CASSFPSSYNEQFF
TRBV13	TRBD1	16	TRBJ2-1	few	TGTGCCAGCAGCCTCGTCCCGGGACAGGGTGTAAGTGAGCAGTTCTTC	CASSLVPGQGVSEQFF
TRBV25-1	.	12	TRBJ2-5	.	TGTGCCAGCAGAGTGGGAGGAGAGACCCAGTACTTC	CASRVGGETQYF
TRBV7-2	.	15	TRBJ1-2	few	TGTGCCAGCAGCTTACGGGAGGGAGCGCTCTATGGCTACACCTTC	CASSLREGALYGYTF
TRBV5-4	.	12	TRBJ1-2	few	TGTGCCAGCAGCTTGGGATTGGGGGGCTACACCTTC	CASSLGLGGYTF
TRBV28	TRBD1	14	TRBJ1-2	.	TGTGCCAGCAGAACCGGGACAGTCGTCTATGGCTACACCTTC	CASRTGTVVYGYTF
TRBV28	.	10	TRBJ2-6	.	TGTGCCACCCAGCGAGACGTCCTGACTTTC	CATQRDVLTF
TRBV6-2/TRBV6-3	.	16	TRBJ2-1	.	TGTGCCAGCAGTTACTCAACCCACAGCTCCTACAATGAGCAGTTCTTC	CASSYSTHSSYNEQFF
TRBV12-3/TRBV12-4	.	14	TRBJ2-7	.	TGTGCCAGCAGTCCGGGACTGTTCTCCTACGAGCAGTACTTC	CASSPGLFSYEQYF
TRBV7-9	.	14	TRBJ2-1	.	TGTGCCAGCACCTCAACGGCAGTCGACAATGAGCAGTTCTTC	CASTSTAVDNEQFF
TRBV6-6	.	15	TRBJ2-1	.	TGTGCCAGCAGTTACAAGAGCGGCTCCTACAATGAGCAGTTCTTC	CASSYKSGSYNEQFF
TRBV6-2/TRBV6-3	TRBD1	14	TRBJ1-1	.	TGTGCCAGCAGTTCACCCGACAGGGCCAGCAAAGCTTTCTTT	CASSSPDRASKAFF
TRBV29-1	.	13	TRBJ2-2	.	TGCAGCGTTGAAAACAGGGTCACCGGGGAGCTGTTTTTT	CSVENRVTGELFF
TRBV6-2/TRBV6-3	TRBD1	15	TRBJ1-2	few	TGTGCCAGCAGTCGCCGGGACAGGGGGCTAGGTGGCTACACCTTC	CASSRRDRGLGGYTF
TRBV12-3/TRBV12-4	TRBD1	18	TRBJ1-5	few	TGTGCCAGCAGTTACTCTCCGGGACAGGGGAAAGGCAATCAGCCCCAGCATTTT	CASSYSPGQGKGNQPQHF
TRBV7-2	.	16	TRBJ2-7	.	TGTGCCAGCAGCCGCCACCTTGAGTCAAACACGCGGGAGCAGTACTTC	CASSRHLESNTREQYF
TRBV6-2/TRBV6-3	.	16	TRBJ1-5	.	TGTGCCAGTAAGCATCGGGGGGCGGTTAGCAATCAGCCCCAGCATTTT	CASKHRGAVSNQPQHF
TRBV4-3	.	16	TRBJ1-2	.	TGTGCCAGCAGCCACCCCGAAACGACGGCGAACTATGGCTACACCTTC	CASSHPETTANYGYTF
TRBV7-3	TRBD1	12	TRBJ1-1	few	TGTGCCAGCAGCCTAACCGGGACAGGGTTTTTCTTT	CASSLTGTGFFF
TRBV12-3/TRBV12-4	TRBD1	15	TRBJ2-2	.	TGTGCCAGCAGCCCAACAGGGGTCGGCACCGGGGAGCTGTTTTTT	CASSPTGVGTGELFF
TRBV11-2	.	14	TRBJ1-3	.	TGTGCCATCAGGGCCGCCTTCTCTGGAAACACCATATATTTT	CAIRAAFSGNTIYF
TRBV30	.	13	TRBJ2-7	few	TGTGCCTGGGGTTTGGCAGGGTTGGACGAGCAGTACTTC	CAWGLAGLDEQYF
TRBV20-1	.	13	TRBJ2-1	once	TGCAGTGCTAGAGTGGGACTCAACAATGAGCAGTTCTTC	CSARVGLNNEQFF
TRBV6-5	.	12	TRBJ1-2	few	TGTGCCAGCAGTCATTCCAGGGGTGGCTACACCTTC	CASSHSRGGYTF
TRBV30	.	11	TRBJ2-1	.	TGTGCCTGGGGGACGGACAATGAGCAGTTCTTC	CAWGTDNEQFF
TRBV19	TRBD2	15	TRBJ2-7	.	TGTGCCAGTAGTAAGGTCCAGGGAGGGTCCTACGAGCAGTACTTC	CASSKVQGGSYEQYF
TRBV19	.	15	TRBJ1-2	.	TGTGCCAGTAGTCGGGGCGAAGGCCTTAACTATGGCTACACCTTC	CASSRGEGLNYGYTF
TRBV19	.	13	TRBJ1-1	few	TGTGCCAGTAGTATCGTTGGAGGCACTGAAGCTTTCTTT	CASSIVGGTEAFF
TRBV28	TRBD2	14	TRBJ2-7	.	TGTGCCAGCAGCCCGGGACTAGCCGAATCAGGGCAGTACTTC	CASSPGLAESGQYF
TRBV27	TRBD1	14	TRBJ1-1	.	TGTGCCAGCAGTATGACAGGGAGTAACACTGAAGCTTTCTTT	CASSMTGSNTEAFF
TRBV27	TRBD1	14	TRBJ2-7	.	TGTGCCAGCAGTTCGGACAGGGTCGGCTACGAGCAGTACTTC	CASSSDRVGYEQYF